This TCR beta chain was captured in a study of CXCR3-negative and CXCR3-positive naive CD8 T cells. Across the study: The study obtained roughly 140 million TRB reads, about 1.5 +/- 0.3 million per library.

Study-level points and caveats: Sequencing showed both naive subsets with comparably high diversity, and memory CD8+ cells much lower. Naive cells that were CXCR3-negative or CXCR3-positive used TRBV-TRBJ genes alike, while memory cells diverged.

A remark on this clonotype: The antigen remains unidentified.

The method, 5' RACE with UMI labels, was used to prepare the TRB cDNA libraries. TCRdb re-called the 5' RACE reads and catalogs CDR3 proteins one per entry, DNA excluded. This table holds more than 45,000 distinct CDR3 sequences. Source material: memory CD8+ T cells from blood. This TCR was recovered from a human donor in good health. Some clones in this sample may be carry-over from other donors' samples.

This chain's CDR3 is CASSPLGLYNEQFF. This chain uses TRBV6-6 with TRBJ2-1; lacking DNA, the TRBD2 call made by TCRdb goes unchecked. Germline values: CDR1 MNHNY, CDR2 SVGAGI (reference sequence). The length of the CDR3 is 14 residues.